Given below is one T cell receptor beta chain in context. Its antigen remains unidentified. The sample originates from a study of OX40 agonist ivuxolimab in advanced cancers. Study-level background: Patients were given ivuxolimab, an antibody that agonizes OX40 (CD134). Points from the study as a whole: Doses of 0.1 to 3.0 mg/kg were accompanied by clonal expansion of CD4+ and CD8+ blood T cells by week 6.

Assay used: immunoSEQ multiplex PCR; TCRdb lists only in-frame clones, some missing. The profile shows tens of thousands of clones, around four fifths of them singletons. The source is an adult with an advanced solid tumor such as melanoma, head and neck, liver or kidney cancer. The sample in question was CD4+ or CD8+ T cells sorted from blood, obtained in a trial of the OX40 agonist ivuxolimab.

The CDR3, as DNA: TGTGCCAGCAGGGGGACTAGCGGAGCTTCCTACGAGCAGTACTTC. It specifies CASRGTSGASYEQYF. V and J are TRBV6-5 and TRBJ2-7; 11 bases are shared with TRBD2. V was pared by 6 bases and J by 1 base, with 5 bases of the junction left unmatched. Germline-derived CDR1 and CDR2 are MNHEY and SVGAGI. This CDR3 is 15 amino acids long.